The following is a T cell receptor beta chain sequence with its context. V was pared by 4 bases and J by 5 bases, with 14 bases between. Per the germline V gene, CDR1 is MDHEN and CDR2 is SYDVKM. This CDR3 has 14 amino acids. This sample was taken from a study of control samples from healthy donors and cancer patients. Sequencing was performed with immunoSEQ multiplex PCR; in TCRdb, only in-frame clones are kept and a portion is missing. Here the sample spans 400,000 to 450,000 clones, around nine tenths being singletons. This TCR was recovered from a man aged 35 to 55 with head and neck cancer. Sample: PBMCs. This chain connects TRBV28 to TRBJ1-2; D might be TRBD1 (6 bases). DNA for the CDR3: TGTGCCAGCAGTTCGGCGGGGGCGTATTATGGCTACACCTTC. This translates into CASSSAGAYYGYTF.